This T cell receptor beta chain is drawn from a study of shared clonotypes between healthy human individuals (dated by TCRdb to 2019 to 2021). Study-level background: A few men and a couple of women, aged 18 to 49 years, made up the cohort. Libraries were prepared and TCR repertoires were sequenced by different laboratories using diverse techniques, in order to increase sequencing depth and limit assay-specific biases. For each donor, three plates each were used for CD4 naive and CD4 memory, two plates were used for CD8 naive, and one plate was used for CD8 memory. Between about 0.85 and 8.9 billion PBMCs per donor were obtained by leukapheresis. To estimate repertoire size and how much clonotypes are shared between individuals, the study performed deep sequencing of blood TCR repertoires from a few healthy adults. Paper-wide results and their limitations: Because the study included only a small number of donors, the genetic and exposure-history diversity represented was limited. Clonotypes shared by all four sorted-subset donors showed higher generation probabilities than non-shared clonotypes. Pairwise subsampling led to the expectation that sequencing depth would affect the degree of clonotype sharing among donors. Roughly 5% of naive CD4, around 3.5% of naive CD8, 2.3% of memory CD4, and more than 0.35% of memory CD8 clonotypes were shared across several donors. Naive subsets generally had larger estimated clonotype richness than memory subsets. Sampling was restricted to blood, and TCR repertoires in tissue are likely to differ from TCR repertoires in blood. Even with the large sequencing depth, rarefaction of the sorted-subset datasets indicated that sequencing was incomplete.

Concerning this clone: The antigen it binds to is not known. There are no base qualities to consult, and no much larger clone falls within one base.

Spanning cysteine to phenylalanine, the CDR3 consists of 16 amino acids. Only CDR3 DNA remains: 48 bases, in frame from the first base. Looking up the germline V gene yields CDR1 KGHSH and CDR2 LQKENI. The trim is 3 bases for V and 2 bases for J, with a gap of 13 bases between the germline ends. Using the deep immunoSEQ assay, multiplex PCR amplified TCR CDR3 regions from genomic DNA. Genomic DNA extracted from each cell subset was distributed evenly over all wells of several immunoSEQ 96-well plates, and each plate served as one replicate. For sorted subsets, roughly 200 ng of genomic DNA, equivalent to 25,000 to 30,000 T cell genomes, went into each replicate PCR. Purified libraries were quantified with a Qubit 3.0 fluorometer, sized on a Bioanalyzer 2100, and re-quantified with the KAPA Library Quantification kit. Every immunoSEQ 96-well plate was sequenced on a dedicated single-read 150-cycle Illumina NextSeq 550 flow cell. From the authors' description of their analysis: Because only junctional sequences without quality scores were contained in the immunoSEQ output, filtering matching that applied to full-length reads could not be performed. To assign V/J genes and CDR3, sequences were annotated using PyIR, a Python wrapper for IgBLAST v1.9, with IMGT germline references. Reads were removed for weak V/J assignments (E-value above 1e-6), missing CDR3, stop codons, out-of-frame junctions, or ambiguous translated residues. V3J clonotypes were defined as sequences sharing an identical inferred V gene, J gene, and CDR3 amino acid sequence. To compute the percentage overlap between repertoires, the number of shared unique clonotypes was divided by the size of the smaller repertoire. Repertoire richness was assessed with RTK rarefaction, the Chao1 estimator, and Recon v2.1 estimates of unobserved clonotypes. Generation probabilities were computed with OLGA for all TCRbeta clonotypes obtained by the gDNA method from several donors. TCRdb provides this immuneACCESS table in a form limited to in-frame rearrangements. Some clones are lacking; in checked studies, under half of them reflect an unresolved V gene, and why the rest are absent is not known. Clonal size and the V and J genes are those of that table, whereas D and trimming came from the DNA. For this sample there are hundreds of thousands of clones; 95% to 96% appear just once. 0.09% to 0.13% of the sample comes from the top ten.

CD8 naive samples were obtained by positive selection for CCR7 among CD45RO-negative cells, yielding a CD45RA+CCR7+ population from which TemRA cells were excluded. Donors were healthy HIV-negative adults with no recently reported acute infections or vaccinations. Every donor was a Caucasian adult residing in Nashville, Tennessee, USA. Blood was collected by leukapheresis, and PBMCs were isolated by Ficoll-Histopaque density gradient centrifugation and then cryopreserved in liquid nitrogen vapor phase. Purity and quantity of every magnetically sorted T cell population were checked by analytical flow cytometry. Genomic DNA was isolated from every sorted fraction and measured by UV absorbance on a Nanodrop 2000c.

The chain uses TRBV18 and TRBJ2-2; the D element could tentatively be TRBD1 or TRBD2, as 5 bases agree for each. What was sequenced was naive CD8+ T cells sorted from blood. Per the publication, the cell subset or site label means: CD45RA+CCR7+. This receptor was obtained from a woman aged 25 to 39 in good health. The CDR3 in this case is CASSPYWDGNTGELFF. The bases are TGTGCCAGCTCACCGTACTGGGACGGAAACACCGGGGAGCTGTTTTTT.